These 21 T cell receptor beta chains came from one sample sequenced in a study of ipilimumab plus nivolumab after autologous stem cell transplantation. Clones were read by immunoSEQ multiplex PCR, and TCRdb kept only the in-frame ones, dropping some. The table lists roughly 43,000 clones, roughly 88% of them singletons, with approximately 0.88% in the top ten. This specimen was PBMCs, taken in a trial of ipilimumab plus nivolumab as post-transplant consolidation. Receptor source: a male donor with multiple myeloma.

The V and J genes are TRBV28 and TRBJ2-3; D is ambiguous. The CDR3 has 12 residues. Germline V gene sequence: CDR1 MDHEN, CDR2 SYDVKM. Trimming took 7 bases from V and 6 from J, leaving 11 bases between them. This CDR3 is CASTRLGDTQYF. CDR3 bases: TGTGCCAGCACACGACTGGGGGATACGCAGTATTTT.

This clone came up a few times. The CDR3 region is CASSFPSGTVTTQYF. Here the CDR3 DNA reads TGTGCCAGCAGCTTCCCAAGCGGGACGGTTACTACGCAGTATTTT. The chain employs TRBV7-8 and TRBJ2-3, with 7 nucleotides matching TRBD2. The CDR3 runs to 15 residues. Per germline, CDR1 SGHVS and CDR2 FQNEAQ. Trimming removed 3 bases from V and 8 bases from J; junction bases left unmatched: 11.

This rearrangement joins TRBV18 to TRBJ2-7; D is unresolved. This CDR3 spans 13 amino acids. V was shortened by 1 base and J by 2 bases, with 6 bases between the two germline ends. The germline V gene encodes CDR1 KGHSH and CDR2 LQKENI. Here the CDR3 DNA reads TGTGCCAGCTCACCACAGGGAACCTACGAGCAGTACTTC. Translating it yields CASSPQGTYEQYF.

This chain joins TRBV6-5 and TRBJ2-5; TRBD2 agrees at 7 bases. The V gene's germline CDR1 is MNHEY and CDR2 SVGAGI. This CDR3 spans 14 amino acids. V shed 7 bases, J shed 7 bases, and the junction held 12 bases outside the gene matches. The CDR3 DNA is TGTGCCAGCACCCCCCCCGGGACTACCCTGACCCAGTACTTC. This translates into CASTPPGTTLTQYF.

The chain links TRBV5-1 to TRBJ2-7, with 7 nucleotides matching TRBD2. Germline loops: CDR1 SGHRS, CDR2 YFSETQ. The junction had 0 bases not matched to a gene; V was cut back by 0 bases and J by 6 bases. This CDR3 region has 12 residues. CDR3 amino acids: CASSLGEGEQYF. As DNA, the CDR3 is TGCGCCAGCAGCTTGGGGGAGGGCGAGCAGTACTTC.

This chain connects TRBV4-1 to TRBJ1-5, with TRBD1 as a possible D gene (5 bases). V shed 3 bases and J shed 1 base, with 16 bases lying between them. CDR3 length: 17 residues. Germline CDR1 and CDR2: MGHRA and YSYEKL. The CDR3 is CASSHSSARGSNQPQHF. CDR3 DNA sequence: TGCGCCAGCAGCCACTCATCTGCTAGGGGCAGCAATCAGCCCCAGCATTTT.

The rearrangement uses TRBV25-1 and TRBJ1-6; possibly TRBD1 for D (6 bases). V was trimmed by 4 bases and J by 4 bases, leaving 8 bases between them. Germline V CDR1 and CDR2: MGHDK, SYGVNS. The CDR3 totals 14 residues. As DNA, the CDR3 is TGTGCCAGCAGTGGGACAGAATATAATTCACCCCTCCACTTT. Its protein product is CASSGTEYNSPLHF.

The rearrangement uses TRBV6-5 and TRBJ1-1; D might be TRBD1 (5 bases). V was shortened by 0 bases and J by 4 bases, with 12 bases between the two germline ends. This CDR3 comprises 15 residues. From germline, CDR1 is MNHEY and CDR2 SVGAGI. CDR3 amino acids: CASSYSMGGSTEAFF. CDR3 bases: TGTGCCAGCAGTTACTCGATGGGGGGGTCCACTGAAGCTTTCTTT.

The rearrangement links TRBV4-2 to TRBJ2-5, with TRBD2 identical over 7 bases. With V trimmed by 1 base and J by 11 bases, 7 bases remained unmatched. The CDR3 sequence is 13 residues long. Germline V gene lookup returns CDR1 LGHNA and CDR2 YNFKEQ. The CDR3, as DNA: TGTGCCAGCAGCCAAGCGGGAGGTGAGGAGCAGTACTTC. Amino acid sequence: CASSQAGGEEQYF.

The V gene is TRBV6-6, the J gene TRBJ2-7, with D tentatively TRBD2 (6 bases). The CDR3 has 14 residues. With 0 bases removed from V and 2 bases from J, the gap between germline ends came to 8 bases. CDR1 and CDR2 (germline): MNHNY, SVGAGI (reference sequence). CDR3 residues: CASSYSRGTYEQYF. The CDR3 region has the DNA TGTGCCAGCAGTTACTCGCGGGGAACCTACGAGCAGTACTTC.

The J gene is TRBJ1-6, the V gene TRBV2; D may be TRBD1 (6 bases). The CDR3 extends over 15 amino acids. V lost 3 bases, J lost 2 bases, and 8 bases lay in between. Germline V CDR1 and CDR2: SNHLY, FYNNEI. The CDR3 reads CASSDRGTYNSPLHF. The CDR3 nucleotides read TGTGCCAGCAGTGACAGGGGCACCTATAATTCACCCCTCCACTTT.

The rearrangement joins TRBV11-3 to TRBJ2-3; 11 positions match TRBD2. The CDR3 covers 15 residues. CDR1 is SGHNT, CDR2 YENEEA, per germline. Germline trimming cut 5 bases from V and 2 bases from J; bases unmatched to any gene: 3. The CDR3 here is CASSASGGNTDTQYF. For the CDR3, the DNA is TGTGCCAGCAGCGCTAGCGGGGGGAACACAGATACGCAGTATTTT.

The V gene is TRBV11-3, the J gene TRBJ2-2, with a tentative D call TRBD2 (6 bases). The CDR3 totals 14 residues. V lost 5 bases to trimming and J lost 6 bases, with 13 bases between them. Germline V CDR1 and CDR2: SGHNT, YENEEA. CDR3: CASSPFGSAGELFF. The CDR3 region has the DNA TGTGCCAGCAGCCCCTTCGGGAGTGCCGGGGAGCTGTTTTTT.

This clone occurred once. CDR3 protein: CASRPYRGSQPQHF. In DNA, the CDR3 is TGTGCCAGTAGGCCGTACAGAGGATCTCAGCCCCAGCATTTT. V usage is TRBV19 and J usage is TRBJ1-5; D remains unclear. Trimming removed 6 bases from V and 6 bases from J, with 15 bases in between. The CDR3 contains 14 residues. Germline V lookup: CDR1 LNHDA, CDR2 SQIVND (reference sequence).

The chain links TRBV11-2 to TRBJ2-5; 7 nucleotides agree with TRBD2. The DNA end favors TRBJ2-7, so the J call may be wrong. Germline V CDR1 and CDR2: SGHAT, FQNNGV. This CDR3 region has 17 residues. CDR3 sequence (DNA): TGTGCCAGCAGCTTACAGGTTGGTAGCGGGTCATCCTACGAGCAGTACTTC. Its translation is CASSLQVGSGSSYEQYF.

This clone was seen a few times. This chain uses TRBV6-1 with TRBJ2-1, with 8 bases aligning to TRBD1. Germline V CDR1 and CDR2: MNHNS, SASEGT. The CDR3 is 15 residues long. J was trimmed by 9 bases and V by 3 bases; bases with no gene match: 10. The CDR3 bases are TGTGCCAGCAGTGATCTCCAGGGGGCAGGAGGTGAGCAGTTCTTC. As protein: CASSDLQGAGGEQFF.

CDR3 sequence (DNA): TGCGCCAGCAGTGGTGGAGGGGGAAACACCATATATTTT. Protein: CASSGGGGNTIYF. V gene TRBV10-2 combines with J gene TRBJ1-3; no definite D call. The CDR3 consists of 13 residues. V shed 4 bases and J shed 4 bases, with 8 bases lying between them. The V gene's germline CDR1 is WSHSY and CDR2 SAAADI.

The rearrangement joins TRBV19 to TRBJ1-3, with D unclear. The V gene's germline CDR1 is LNHDA and CDR2 SQIVND (reference sequence). This CDR3 is built from 15 residues. The ends were cut back, 11 bases at V and 0 bases at J, with 17 bases in the middle. DNA of the CDR3: TGTGCCGCCCGATCCGGTTCAAGCTCTGGAAACACCATATATTTT. Amino acids: CAARSGSSSGNTIYF. The full variable domain, with the rest looked up from reference TRBV19 and TRBJ1-3, is DGGITQSPKYLFRKEGQNVTLSCEQNLNHDAMYWYRQDPGQGLRLIYYSQIVNDFQKGDIAEGYSVSREKKESFPLTVTSAQKNPTAFYLCAARSGSSSGNTIYFGEGSWLTVV.

The chain uses TRBV5-1 and TRBJ2-5; D gene unclear. Trimming left V 0 bases short and J 0 bases short, with 6 bases between. Germline V CDR1 and CDR2: SGHRS, YFSETQ. CDR3 length: 14 residues. The CDR3 sequence: CASSLGNNQETQYF. The DNA of the CDR3 is TGCGCCAGCAGCTTGGGCAACAACCAAGAGACCCAGTACTTC.

This sequence joins TRBV10-3 and TRBJ2-3; 12 positions agree with TRBD2. In germline, CDR1 is ENHRY, CDR2 SYGVKD. V lost 6 bases to trimming and J lost 2 bases; unmatched junction nucleotides: 3. The CDR3 is 15 residues long. CDR3 in amino acids: CAIRWTSGNTDTQYF. The DNA of the CDR3 is TGTGCCATCAGGTGGACTAGCGGGAACACAGATACGCAGTATTTT.

CDR3 sequence: CASSQEWGVSDTQYF. In nucleotides, the CDR3 is TGTGCCAGCAGCCAAGAATGGGGGGTCTCAGATACGCAGTATTTT. V and J are TRBV14 and TRBJ2-3, with D maybe TRBD2 (6 bases). The CDR3 sequence is 15 residues long. V gave up 0 bases and J gave up 4 bases, with 11 bases separating them. Germline assignment: CDR1 SGHDN and CDR2 FVKESK.